Shown below are 30 T cell receptor beta chains from a single sample sequenced in a study of blood T cell repertoires in COVID-19. This table comes from immunoSEQ multiplex PCR, and its TCRdb copy is limited to in-frame clones, with some not included. The table records fewer than 80,000 clones, 74% of them present only once. The sequenced sample was peripheral blood. These receptor sequences come from a woman at least 80 years old with acute or convalescent COVID-19.

The V gene is TRBV4-3, the J gene TRBJ1-2; 9 nucleotides match TRBD1. There are 15 residues in the CDR3. The junction had 5 bases not matched to a gene; V was cut back by 1 base and J by 5 bases. Germline CDR1 and CDR2: LGHNA and YSLEER. The CDR3 spells CASSQVTGGGYGYTF. The CDR3 DNA reads as TGCGCCAGCAGCCAAGTGACAGGGGGTGGGTATGGCTACACCTTC.

This clone was recorded only once. This chain connects TRBV10-3 to TRBJ1-3; tentatively, D is TRBD1 (6 bases). V lost 1 base and J lost 4, with 14 bases in between. The CDR3 totals 16 residues. Germline CDR1 ENHRY, CDR2 SYGVKD. The CDR3 loop reads CAISEFSGEVGNTIYF. In DNA, the CDR3 is TGTGCCATCAGTGAGTTTTCAGGGGAAGTCGGAAACACCATATATTTT.

This chain connects TRBV29-1 to TRBJ1-2; 7 nucleotides line up with TRBD1. Trimming at V came to 0 bases and at J to 5 bases, leaving 6 bases not matched to a gene. This CDR3 is 14 amino acids long. In germline, CDR1 is SQVTM, CDR2 ANQGSEA. DNA for the CDR3: TGCAGCGTTGAAGATCTTCGGGACAGTTATGGCTACACCTTC. Protein product: CSVEDLRDSYGYTF.

The rearrangement links TRBV30 to TRBJ1-5; 10 bases map to TRBD1. The germline gives CDR1 GTSNPN, CDR2 SVGIG (reference sequence). The CDR3 has 17 amino acids. V lost 0 bases and J lost 2; bases outside the gene matches: 7. In DNA form, the CDR3 reads TGTGCCTGGAGTGTACGGACAGGGGGTGTGGGCAATCAGCCCCAGCATTTT. Translation: CAWSVRTGGVGNQPQHF.

This clone was counted between two and nine times. The J gene is TRBJ2-7, the V gene TRBV11-3; 10 positions agree with TRBD1. Germline loops: CDR1 SGHNT, CDR2 YENEEA. Trimming removed 0 bases from V and 4 bases from J; junction bases left unmatched: 6. The CDR3 length is 16 residues. The CDR3 sequence: CASSLERTGGDYEQYF. As DNA, the CDR3 is TGTGCCAGCAGCTTAGAAAGGACAGGGGGAGATTACGAGCAGTACTTC.

The chain uses TRBV9 and TRBJ1-1; D possibly corresponds to TRBD1 (5 bases). The CDR3 is 17 residues long. V lost 3 bases and J 1 base, leaving 19 bases between the germline ends. The germline CDR1 and CDR2 sequences are SGDLS and YYNGEE. The CDR3 reads CASSASPRPGENTEAFF. The CDR3 bases are TGTGCCAGCAGCGCCAGTCCGAGGCCGGGGGAGAACACTGAAGCTTTCTTT.

V is TRBV4-1 and J is TRBJ2-7; D call uncertain. The CDR3 runs to 13 residues. The V gene lost 0 bases and the J gene lost 10 bases, with 13 bases spanning the gap. The V gene's germline CDR1 is MGHRA and CDR2 YSYEKL. This chain's CDR3 is CASSQEAGRHQYF. The CDR3 region has the DNA TGCGCCAGCAGCCAAGAAGCCGGCCGACACCAGTACTTC.

In DNA, the CDR3 is TGTGCCAGCAGCTCTTACTCCGGCGGGGAGCTGTTTTTT. Translation gives CASSSYSGGELFF. The chain has TRBV5-6 and TRBJ2-2; no definite D call. The CDR3 totals 13 residues. Germline V CDR1 and CDR2: SGHDT, YYEEEE. V was cut by 3 bases and J by 7 bases, with 10 bases left in between.

The rearrangement links TRBV5-1 to TRBJ2-3; D not certain. This CDR3 is built from 12 residues. Trimming took off 4 bases at V and 6 bases at J, with 9 bases between the two ends. CDR1 and CDR2 (germline): SGHRS, YFSETQ. The CDR3 region is CASSPLRDTQYF. CDR3 nucleotide sequence: TGCGCCAGCAGCCCCCTGAGGGATACGCAGTATTTT. Supplemented by reference TRBV5-1 and TRBJ2-3, the full variable domain reads KAGVTQTPRYLIKTRGQQVTLSCSPISGHRSVSWYQQTPGQGLQFLFEYFSETQRNKGNFPGRFSGRQFSNSRSEMNVSTLELGDSALYLCASSPLRDTQYFGPGTRLTVL.

This sequence joins TRBV7-9 and TRBJ1-5; 10 bases map to TRBD1. CDR1 and CDR2 (germline): SEHNR, FQNEAQ (reference sequence). This CDR3 is 13 amino acids long. Trimming cost V 7 bases and J 6 bases; bases outside gene matches: 3. The DNA for the CDR3 is TGTGCCAGCAACAGACAGGGGGCTCAGCCCCAGCATTTT. Protein sequence: CASNRQGAQPQHF.

J is TRBJ1-5 and V is TRBV7-2; weak D call: TRBD1 (5 bases). The length of the CDR3 is 14 residues. The germline CDR1 and CDR2 sequences are SGHTA and FQGNSA. V gave up 0 bases and J gave up 6 bases, with 9 bases separating them. CDR3 sequence (DNA): TGTGCCAGCAGCTTAGCGATGGGGCTTCAGCCCCAGCATTTT. As protein: CASSLAMGLQPQHF.

Comments on this clone: Other DNA sequences within the sample encode an identical CDR3. The chain is built from TRBV4-2 and TRBJ2-5, with TRBD2 matching over 13 bases. The CDR3 totals 17 residues. Germline CDR1 reads LGHNA; CDR2 reads YNFKEQ. The junction had 8 bases not matched to a gene; V was cut back by 4 bases and J by 3 bases. CDR3 DNA sequence: TGTGCCAGCAGCCCAACTAGCGGGAGGGCACTGGAAGAGACCCAGTACTTC. The encoded protein is CASSPTSGRALEETQYF.

The chain recombines TRBV28 with TRBJ1-1, with TRBD1 as a possible D gene (6 bases). This CDR3 is 15 amino acids long. CDR1 is MDHEN, CDR2 SYDVKM, per germline. Deletions cut 6 bases from V and 3 bases from J, with 17 bases between. The DNA of the CDR3 is TGTGCCAGCAGCCCAAGGGGGAGGGTCGACACTGAAGCTTTCTTT. Translation gives CASSPRGRVDTEAFF. The full variable domain, completed using reference TRBV28 and TRBJ1-1, is DVKVTQSSRYLVKRTGEKVFLECVQDMDHENMFWYRQDPGLGLRLIYFSYDVKMKEKGDIPEGYSVSREKKERFSLILESASTNQTSMYLCASSPRGRVDTEAFFGQGTRLTVV.

In its sample, this clone was seen once. The chain carries TRBV25-1 and TRBJ2-5, with D perhaps matching TRBD1 (6 bases). There are 14 residues in the CDR3. V shed 4 bases and J shed 1 base, with 10 bases lying between them. The germline gives CDR1 MGHDK, CDR2 SYGVNS. The CDR3 region has the DNA TGTGCCAGCAGTGGGCAGGGGCTCCAAGAGACCCAGTACTTC. Encoded protein: CASSGQGLQETQYF.

The J gene is TRBJ1-1, the V gene TRBV25-1; D not certain. Germline V gene data show CDR1 as MGHDK and CDR2 as SYGVNS. The CDR3 spans 13 residues. With 1 base removed from V and 3 bases from J, the gap between germline ends came to 6 bases. CDR3 nucleotides: TGTGCCAGCAGTGAATGGGCCTACACTGAAGCTTTCTTT. Its translation: CASSEWAYTEAFF.

The chain recombines TRBV7-2 with TRBJ2-1, with D maybe TRBD1 (6 bases). CDR3 length: 17 residues. Germline CDR1 reads SGHTA; CDR2 reads FQGNSA. Trimming removed 5 bases from V and 2 bases from J, with 19 bases in between. For the CDR3, the DNA is TGTGCCAGCAGCAAACTCCCAGGGGACACCGCCTACAATGAGCAGTTCTTC. Translation: CASSKLPGDTAYNEQFF.

This rearrangement joins TRBV19 to TRBJ2-4; the D is unclear. The germline V and J ends were trimmed by 3 bases and 6 bases, with 12 bases remaining between them. The CDR3 contains 14 residues. Germline CDR1 reads LNHDA; CDR2 reads SQIVND (reference sequence). The CDR3 region is CASSIAYGGNIQYF. The CDR3 nucleotides read TGTGCCAGTAGTATCGCGTACGGTGGAAACATTCAGTACTTC.

The chain is built from TRBV2 and TRBJ2-7; D gene unclear. The CDR3 length is 11 residues. Germline CDR1 is SNHLY and CDR2 is FYNNEI. V was cut by 7 bases and J by 3 bases, with 7 bases left in between. The CDR3 region has the DNA TGTGCCAGCACGGTGTACTACGAGCAGTACTTC. This translates into CASTVYYEQYF.

This chain connects TRBV19 to TRBJ2-6; 14 nucleotides match TRBD2. CDR1 is LNHDA, CDR2 SQIVND, per germline (reference sequence). Trimming cost V 3 bases and J 2 bases; bases outside gene matches: 9. The CDR3 is 20 amino acids. This CDR3 reads CASSMVRLAGGPAGANVLTF. CDR3 nucleotides: TGTGCCAGTAGTATGGTTCGACTAGCGGGAGGGCCAGCTGGGGCCAACGTCCTGACTTTC.

The chain carries TRBV18 and TRBJ1-4; no clear D. V was clipped by 3 bases and J by 0 bases, with 5 bases between them. Germline lookup yields CDR1 KGHSH and CDR2 LQKENI. The CDR3 loop spans 14 amino acids. As DNA, the CDR3 is TGTGCCAGCTCACCCCCAACAACTAATGAAAAACTGTTTTTT. Translation gives CASSPPTTNEKLFF.

Here the CDR3 DNA reads TGCGCCAGCAGCCCCGGGATCTCTTCTGAAGCTTTCTTT. It yields the protein CASSPGISSEAFF. The V gene is TRBV4-3, the J gene TRBJ1-1; no definite D call. The CDR3 has 13 amino acids. Trimming took 4 bases from V and 6 from J, leaving 12 bases between them. Germline CDR1 reads LGHNA; CDR2 reads YSLEER.

This clone has a single count. The V gene is TRBV15, the J gene TRBJ1-2; D gene unclear. This CDR3 is 13 amino acids long. Germline V lookup: CDR1 LNHNV, CDR2 YYDKDF (reference sequence). Trimming cost V 0 bases and J 8 bases, with 10 bases left between them. CDR3 DNA sequence: TGTGCCACCAGCAGAGATCGGAGGGAGGGCTACACCTTC. It translates to CATSRDRREGYTF.

The CDR3 region has the DNA TGTGCCAGCAGTGTTGGCAGGGCTAGCAATCAGCCCCAGCATTTT. Its translation is CASSVGRASNQPQHF. The rearrangement links TRBV2 to TRBJ1-5; the D gene is possibly TRBD1 (5 bases). Trimming took 4 bases from V and 0 from J, leaving 10 bases between them. In germline, CDR1 is SNHLY, CDR2 FYNNEI. CDR3 length: 15 amino acids.

The rearrangement joins TRBV19 to TRBJ2-3; 10 bases agree with TRBD2. CDR3 length: 16 amino acids. Trimming took 4 bases from V and 5 from J; bases not matched to a gene: 9. Germline lookup yields CDR1 LNHDA and CDR2 SQIVND (reference sequence). The CDR3 DNA is TGTGCCAGTAGTACCAGGACTAGCGGAGCGGGAGATACGCAGTATTTT. Its translation: CASSTRTSGAGDTQYF. Combining the CDR3 with reference TRBV19 and TRBJ2-3 gives the whole variable domain DGGITQSPKYLFRKEGQNVTLSCEQNLNHDAMYWYRQDPGQGLRLIYYSQIVNDFQKGDIAEGYSVSREKKESFPLTVTSAQKNPTAFYLCASSTRTSGAGDTQYFGPGTRLTVL.

The chain uses TRBV5-4 and TRBJ2-1; 8 bases fit TRBD1. CDR3 length: 17 amino acids. V shed 4 bases and J 2 bases; nucleotides not matched to a gene: 11. Per germline, CDR1 SGHNT and CDR2 YYREEE (reference sequence). In nucleotides, the CDR3 is TGTGCCAGCAGCCCCACTGACAGGGGTGTCCCCTACAATGAGCAGTTCTTC. The encoded protein is CASSPTDRGVPYNEQFF. Full variable domain (rest looked up from reference TRBV5-4 and TRBJ2-1): ETGVTQSPTHLIKTRGQQVTLRCSSQSGHNTVSWYQQALGQGPQFIFQYYREEENGRGNFPPRFSGLQFPNYSSELNVNALELDDSALYLCASSPTDRGVPYNEQFFGPGTRLTVL.

This clone appeared a few times. In the same sample, other DNA sequences code for this CDR3. The chain couples TRBV5-6 to TRBJ2-3, with D maybe TRBD1 (6 bases). V lost 0 bases, J lost 4 bases, and 6 bases lay in between. In germline, CDR1 is SGHDT, CDR2 YYEEEE. This CDR3 contains 13 residues. CDR3 nucleotides: TGTGCCAGCAGCTTGGCAGGGGCAGATACGCAGTATTTT. Translating it yields CASSLAGADTQYF.

The rearrangement links TRBV5-1 to TRBJ2-5, with 12 nucleotides matching TRBD1. Germline values: CDR1 SGHRS, CDR2 YFSETQ. The V segment lost 1 base and the J segment 5 bases; nucleotides outside the gene matches: 3. The CDR3 has 15 residues. This CDR3 reads CASSLLGQGAETQYF. DNA for the CDR3: TGCGCCAGCAGCTTGTTGGGACAGGGGGCTGAGACCCAGTACTTC.

This chain joins TRBV7-2 and TRBJ2-2, with TRBD2 matching over 14 bases. V trimming: 1 base; J trimming: 9 bases; junction bases outside the gene matches: 7. This CDR3 has 17 residues. CDR1 and CDR2 (germline): SGHTA, FQGNSA. The CDR3 loop is CASSLERLAGGQRELFF. CDR3 bases: TGTGCCAGCAGCTTAGAGCGACTAGCGGGAGGGCAACGGGAGCTGTTTTTT.

The V and J genes are TRBV28 and TRBJ2-6, with 7 bases that match TRBD1. The CDR3 loop spans 18 amino acids. Trimming at V came to 3 bases and at J to 0 bases, leaving 8 bases not matched to a gene. In germline, CDR1 is MDHEN, CDR2 SYDVKM. CDR3 bases: TGTGCCAGCAGTTTTAATAGGGGGCGGCCCTCTGGGGCCAACGTCCTGACTTTC. Translated: CASSFNRGRPSGANVLTF.

This clone was recorded a few times. The V gene is TRBV19, the J gene TRBJ2-1; TRBD2 matches 14 bases. The germline V gene encodes CDR1 LNHDA and CDR2 SQIVND (reference sequence). The CDR3 extends over 18 amino acids. With V trimmed by 6 bases and J by 2 bases, 9 bases remained unmatched. CDR3: CASSPRLAGGPTYNEQFF. The CDR3 region has the DNA TGTGCCAGTAGCCCCCGACTAGCGGGAGGGCCTACCTACAATGAGCAGTTCTTC.